Shown below are 29 T cell receptor beta chains from a single sample sequenced in a study of T cell responses to AZD1222 COVID-19 vaccine. Assay: immunoSEQ multiplex PCR; the TCRdb copy retains only in-frame clones and omits some. Among 89,000 or so clones listed, 85% to 90% were seen once. The sequenced sample was peripheral blood, obtained 28 days after the second AZD1222 dose. All receptors derive from an adult who received the AZD1222 COVID-19 vaccine.

V is TRBV12-3 or TRBV12-4 and J is TRBJ2-2; 8 bases match TRBD1. With V trimmed by 8 bases and J by 11 bases, 10 bases remained unmatched. The CDR3 sequence is 13 residues long. CDR3 in amino acids: CASQGQGRNELFF. In DNA, the CDR3 is TGTGCCAGCCAAGGACAGGGAAGGAACGAGCTGTTTTTT.

The chain couples TRBV7-2 to TRBJ2-7; tentative D call: TRBD2 (6 bases). The CDR3 is 18 residues long. Trimming left V 0 bases short and J 0 bases short, with 18 bases between. The germline gives CDR1 SGHTA, CDR2 FQGNSA. The CDR3 DNA sequence: TGTGCCAGCAGCTTAGCGGGCGATGGGGGGTCCCACTCCTACGAGCAGTACTTC. It codes for CASSLAGDGGSHSYEQYF.

On this clone itself: The same CDR3 also results from other DNA sequences found in this sample. The chain links TRBV5-1 to TRBJ1-1; D is unclear. V lost 0 bases, J lost 1 base, and 13 bases lay in between. CDR3 length equals 16 residues. Germline V CDR1 and CDR2: SGHRS, YFSETQ. For the CDR3, the DNA is TGCGCCAGCAGCTTGGAACCCCCGGGGAGGAACACTGAAGCTTTCTTT. It encodes CASSLEPPGRNTEAFF.

This clone was counted a single time. The chain combines TRBV7-9 with TRBJ2-1; D might be TRBD1 (5 bases). This CDR3 region has 14 residues. CDR1 is SEHNR and CDR2 is FQNEAQ in the germline V gene (reference sequence). Trimming left V 6 bases short and J 9 bases short, with 18 bases between. Here the CDR3 DNA reads TGTGCCAGCAGAGATTGGCGGCTTCAGGGTGAGCAGTTCTTC. This translates into CASRDWRLQGEQFF.

The chain couples TRBV5-1 to TRBJ1-2; the D gene is possibly TRBD1 (5 bases). V lost 2 bases, J lost 5 bases, and 7 bases lay in between. The CDR3 loop spans 12 amino acids. In germline, CDR1 is SGHRS, CDR2 YFSETQ. The CDR3 reads CASSFRAYGYTF. The CDR3 DNA reads TGCGCCAGCAGCTTCAGGGCTTATGGCTACACCTTC.

The chain joins TRBV12-3 or TRBV12-4 to TRBJ1-5, with D unclear. V lost 3 bases and J lost 4, with 7 bases in between. The CDR3 covers 13 residues. Here the CDR3 DNA reads TGTGCCAGCAGTTTGGCCTGGAATCAGCCCCAGCATTTT. The encoded protein is CASSLAWNQPQHF.

The J gene is TRBJ2-1, the V gene TRBV4-3, with TRBD1 matching over 10 bases. V shed 1 base, J shed 7 bases, and the junction held 4 bases outside the gene matches. This CDR3 has 15 residues. Looked up from germline, CDR1 is LGHNA and CDR2 is YSLEER. CDR3: CASSQGQGALNEQFF. CDR3 sequence (DNA): TGCGCCAGCAGCCAAGGACAGGGGGCGCTGAATGAGCAGTTCTTC.

This sequence joins TRBV27 and TRBJ2-5; D ambiguous. Germline CDR1 is MNHEY and CDR2 is SMNVEV (reference sequence). CDR3 length equals 18 residues. V lost 2 bases and J 7 bases, leaving 26 bases between the germline ends. The CDR3 bases are TGTGCCAGCAGTTTAGCCCCTCTTGTCCACGACCCTATATCGACCCAGTACTTC. Its translation: CASSLAPLVHDPISTQYF.

The chain recombines TRBV13 with TRBJ1-6; possible D gene TRBD1, 6 bases. CDR3 size: 19 residues. CDR1 is PRHDT and CDR2 is FYEKMQ in the germline V gene (reference sequence). The V and J ends lost 5 bases and 7 bases respectively, with 27 bases between them. CDR3 DNA sequence: TGTGCCAGCAGCGGTAGTGGAAATATCAGGGGAACGGGCAATTCACCCCTCCACTTT. Amino acid sequence: CASSGSGNIRGTGNSPLHF.

The chain uses TRBV3-1 (or the pseudogene TRBV3-2) and TRBJ2-1; possible D gene TRBD1, 6 bases. Trimming pared 4 bases from V and 6 bases from J, leaving 13 bases between. Germline V CDR1 and CDR2: LGHDT, YNNKEL (reference sequence). The CDR3 has 14 amino acids. CDR3 in DNA: TGTGCCAGCAGCCTAATCTTAGGGGGCAATGAGCAGTTCTTC. Residues: CASSLILGGNEQFF.

V usage is TRBV7-9 and J usage is TRBJ2-3; 7 bases map to TRBD2. Germline V gives CDR1 SEHNR, CDR2 FQNEAQ (reference sequence). The junction had 15 bases not matched to a gene; V was cut back by 7 bases and J by 11 bases. This CDR3 comprises 14 residues. The CDR3 spells CASTRPRTSPQQYF. The DNA for the CDR3 is TGTGCCAGCACCCGCCCCCGGACTAGTCCCCAGCAGTATTTT.

The chain recombines TRBV7-9 with TRBJ1-2, with D unresolved. CDR3 length: 12 residues. Trimming cost V 1 base and J 7 bases, with 7 bases left between them. The germline V gene has CDR1 SEHNR and CDR2 FQNEAQ (reference sequence). This CDR3 reads CASSLDASGYTF. The CDR3 bases are TGTGCCAGCAGCTTAGATGCCAGTGGCTACACCTTC. Drawing the rest from reference TRBV7-9 and TRBJ1-2, the complete variable domain is DTGVSQNPRHKITKRGQNVTFRCDPISEHNRLYWYRQTLGQGPEFLTYFQNEAQLEKSRLLSDRFSAERPKGSFSTLEIQRTEQGDSAMYLCASSLDASGYTFGSGTRLTVV.

This clone appeared a single time. J is TRBJ2-7 and V is TRBV6-5; D is possibly TRBD1 (6 bases). There are 13 residues in the CDR3. The germline V and J ends were trimmed by 10 bases and 2 bases, with 15 bases remaining between them. In germline, CDR1 is MNHEY, CDR2 SVGAGI. The CDR3 here is CATPAPGAYEQYF. The CDR3 DNA sequence: TGTGCCACCCCGGCGCCAGGGGCCTACGAGCAGTACTTC.

The rearrangement uses TRBV6-6 and TRBJ1-1, with a tentative D call TRBD1 (6 bases). The CDR3 sequence is 12 residues long. Germline loops: CDR1 MNHNY, CDR2 SVGAGI (reference sequence). V shed 2 bases and J shed 8 bases, with 9 bases lying between them. CDR3: CASSYPQGEAFF. CDR3 bases: TGTGCCAGCAGTTACCCCCAGGGGGAAGCTTTCTTT.

This sequence joins TRBV5-1 and TRBJ2-2, with TRBD1 identical over 8 bases. V shed 1 base, J shed 6 bases, and the junction held 8 bases outside the gene matches. There are 16 residues in the CDR3. CDR1 is SGHRS, CDR2 YFSETQ, per germline. CDR3 bases: TGCGCCAGCAGCTTGACAGGGGGAAACAGAGCCGGGGAGCTGTTTTTT. This translates into CASSLTGGNRAGELFF.

The genes are TRBV7-3 and TRBJ2-2; 8 bases agree with TRBD1. V shed 0 bases, J shed 3 bases, and the junction held 6 bases outside the gene matches. Germline CDR1 reads SGHTA; CDR2 reads FQGTGA. The CDR3 sequence is 17 residues long. The CDR3 loop is CASSLTSGTGYTGELFF. The DNA of the CDR3 is TGTGCCAGCAGCTTAACCTCCGGGACAGGTTACACCGGGGAGCTGTTTTTT.

The chain employs TRBV5-1 and TRBJ1-3; D unclear. Germline CDR1 is SGHRS and CDR2 is YFSETQ. V lost 4 bases to trimming and J lost 8 bases, with 13 bases between them. CDR3 size: 13 residues. The CDR3 is CASSPLGVHTIYF. The CDR3 nucleotides read TGCGCCAGCAGCCCCCTCGGAGTTCACACCATATATTTT.

V gene TRBV28 combines with J gene TRBJ2-3, with 10 nucleotides matching TRBD1. CDR1 and CDR2 (germline): MDHEN, SYDVKM. CDR3 size: 15 residues. V was clipped by 6 bases and J by 2 bases; unmatched bases: 5. This CDR3 reads CASSQTGGITDTQYF. The CDR3 coding sequence is TGTGCCAGCAGCCAGACAGGGGGCATCACAGATACGCAGTATTTT.

To note about this clone: The junction does not match germline at one end; this may be a read error. The V gene is TRBV24-1, the J gene TRBJ2-7; the D is unclear. Germline loops: CDR1 KGHDR, CDR2 SFDVKD. The CDR3 covers 9 residues. The CDR3 is CATSDPIPF. The CDR3 DNA reads TGTGCCACCAGTGACCCCATTCCCTTC.

V usage is TRBV10-3 and J usage is TRBJ1-6; TRBD1 is a possible D gene (6 bases). Deletions cut 3 bases from V and 6 bases from J, with 12 bases between. Germline-derived CDR1 and CDR2 are ENHRY and SYGVKD. The CDR3 runs 15 residues. CDR3 nucleotide sequence: TGTGCCATCAGTGAATGGGGGGCAGCTAATTCACCCCTCCACTTT. Translated: CAISEWGAANSPLHF.

This chain links TRBV27 with TRBJ2-1, with D perhaps being TRBD1 or TRBD2 (5 bases each). Trimming cost V 4 bases and J 7 bases, with 11 bases left between them. Germline lookup yields CDR1 MNHEY and CDR2 SMNVEV (reference sequence). This CDR3 is 13 amino acids long. CDR3 sequence reads: CASSWDGRNEQFF. The CDR3 DNA reads TGTGCCAGCAGTTGGGACGGGCGGAATGAGCAGTTCTTC.

V usage is TRBV29-1 and J usage is TRBJ1-3; D is undetermined. Trimming pared 7 bases from V and 6 bases from J, leaving 13 bases between. CDR1 SQVTM and CDR2 ANQGSEA come from the germline V gene. The CDR3 length is 12 residues. The CDR3 region is CSAGEGENTIYF. In DNA form, the CDR3 reads TGCAGCGCCGGGGAGGGTGAAAACACCATATATTTT.

The CDR3 reads CASSSFASGVETQYF. For the CDR3, the DNA is TGTGCCAGCAGCTCCTTCGCTAGCGGGGTCGAGACCCAGTACTTC. The V and J genes are TRBV9 and TRBJ2-5, with 9 nucleotides matching TRBD2. The V gene's germline CDR1 is SGDLS and CDR2 YYNGEE. The trim removed 4 bases at V and 5 bases at J, leaving 9 bases unmatched. The CDR3 has 15 residues.

The rearrangement joins TRBV18 to TRBJ2-7; D unresolved. Germline V gene data show CDR1 as KGHSH and CDR2 as LQKENI. V was pared by 2 bases and J by 2 bases, with 13 bases between. This CDR3 has 15 amino acids. The CDR3 DNA reads as TGTGCCAGCTCACCAAAGATCACAGACCCCTACGAGCAGTACTTC. Its translation: CASSPKITDPYEQYF.

The V call is TRBV6-5, the J call TRBJ1-2; 8 bases match TRBD1. After removal of 1 base from V and 7 bases from J, the junction contained 5 bases not matched to a gene. The CDR3 spans 14 residues. Germline values: CDR1 MNHEY, CDR2 SVGAGI. CDR3 bases: TGTGCCAGCAGTTACTTGACAGGGGTCCGTGGCTACACCTTC. Translating gives CASSYLTGVRGYTF.

This chain connects TRBV7-3 to TRBJ2-7; D is uncertain. The CDR3 spans 13 residues. Trimming stripped 4 bases from V and 4 bases from J, with 11 bases between. From germline, CDR1 is SGHTA and CDR2 FQGTGA. In DNA form, the CDR3 reads TGTGCCAGCAGCTCGGACCCCTTTTACGAGCAGTACTTC. It specifies CASSSDPFYEQYF.

The chain is built from TRBV4-1 and TRBJ2-7; 12 positions match TRBD2. The CDR3 totals 17 residues. J gave up 1 base and V 2 bases, and 6 bases lay outside the gene matches. In germline, CDR1 is MGHRA, CDR2 YSYEKL. The chain's CDR3 is CASSQLRGLAGSYEQYF. CDR3 bases: TGCGCCAGCAGCCAATTACGAGGACTAGCGGGATCCTACGAGCAGTACTTC.

This chain joins TRBV28 and TRBJ2-7, with D possibly matching TRBD1 (6 bases). CDR1 and CDR2 from the germline V gene are MDHEN and SYDVKM. This CDR3 region has 15 residues. The ends were cut back, 5 bases at V and 4 bases at J, with 18 bases in the middle. The CDR3 nucleotides read TGTGCCAGCAGTACGGACAGCGACCATCTTTACGAGCAGTACTTC. Encoded protein: CASSTDSDHLYEQYF. The full variable domain, in which reference TRBV28 and TRBJ2-7 provide the parts outside the CDR3, is DVKVTQSSRYLVKRTGEKVFLECVQDMDHENMFWYRQDPGLGLRLIYFSYDVKMKEKGDIPEGYSVSREKKERFSLILESASTNQTSMYLCASSTDSDHLYEQYFGPGTRLTVT.

The chain has TRBV21-1 and TRBJ2-7. TRBV21-1 is marked as a pseudogene. The CDR3 has 14 residues. CDR3 residues: CASSSKGISYEQYF. The CDR3 nucleotides read TGTGCCAGCAGCAGCAAAGGGATCTCCTACGAGCAGTACTTC.